This entry describes one TCR beta chain. No antigen is known for it. Base qualities are not at hand, and no much larger clone is one base apart. Including cysteine and phenylalanine, the CDR3 has 15 amino acids. Only CDR3 DNA remains: 45 bases, in frame from the first base. Germline trimming amounts to 6 bases on V and 4 bases on J, with 10 as the count of junction bases outside the gene matches. Sequences MNHNY (CDR1) and SVGAGI (CDR2) are obtained from the germline V gene (reference sequence). The data derive from a study of patients and donors after allogeneic stem cell transplantation (dated by TCRdb to about 2020). Preparation of the library involved RT-PCR. For sequencing, a NextSeq 550 was employed. TCRdb's own reprocessing of the public reads used fastp at Q25 and MiXCR and kept productive beta chains. Duplicate CDR3 protein sequences are folded into a single record with the most common DNA and genes. Recorded for this sample are 90,000 to 130,000 distinct CDR3 sequences; roughly 37% of them occurred a single time. Of the sample, about 27% is held by the ten largest clones.

The rearranged chain carries TRBV6-6 and TRBJ2-7; TRBD2 matches 9 bases in the middle. The clonotype comes from a human donor who was either an allogeneic HSCT recipient or a stem cell or donor lymphocyte infusion donor (not recorded which). It is not recorded whose cells these are; they may come from a transplant donor. The sequenced material came from blood, either unsorted or a sorted T cell fraction (not recorded which). The CDR3 in this case is CASRDTETSGYEQYF. The DNA sequence is TGTGCCAGCAGAGATACCGAGACTAGCGGTTACGAGCAGTACTTC.